This is a list of T cell receptor beta chains from one sample in a study of T cell responses to AZD1222 COVID-19 vaccine. TCRdb's table, derived via immunoSEQ multiplex PCR, lists solely in-frame clones and lacks some. The sample lists roughly 150,000 clones, about nine tenths occurring once. The material was peripheral blood, obtained 28 days after the second AZD1222 dose. These receptors came from an adult who received the AZD1222 COVID-19 vaccine. CDR3s include the opening cysteine and the closing phenylalanine or tryptophan.

V: TRBV7-2; length: 13; CDR3: CASSLDSGVEQYF
V: TRBV7-2; length: 13; CDR3: CASLVAPATEAFF
V: TRBV7-2; length: 15; CDR3: CASSLDSGLSYGYTF
V: TRBV5-5; length: 14; CDR3: CASSLSGTANIQYF
V: TRBV9; length: 12; CDR3: CASSAPGQSMFF
V: TRBV10-3; length: 14; CDR3: CAITGTGGTGELFF
V: TRBV29-1; length: 12; CDR3: CSVRQVNEKLFF
V: TRBV6-2/TRBV6-3; length: 14; CDR3: CASSPRREGDTQYF
V: TRBV4-1; length: 15; CDR3: CASSPGARGTGELFF
V: TRBV12-3/TRBV12-4; length: 13; CDR3: CASSLNRNYGYTF
V: TRBV6-4; length: 16; CDR3: CASSGPGRPPDAEAFF
V: TRBV6-2/TRBV6-3; length: 13; CDR3: CASSYYYSDTQYF
V: TRBV10-3; length: 14; CDR3: CAISESGSGTEAFF
V: TRBV27; length: 14; CDR3: CASNLAGASYEQYF
V: TRBV7-9; length: 16; CDR3: CASSSPRQGNNSPLHF
V: TRBV23-1; length: 15; CDR3: CASSQSGTGADTQYF
V: TRBV10-1; length: 13; CDR3: CASSESGRFEAFF
V: TRBV10-3; length: 14; CDR3: CAIQGVGSTDTQYF
V: TRBV7-9; length: 18; CDR3: CASSFFGTGLVGNQPQHF
V: TRBV15; length: 17; CDR3: CATSTPGQHKPRETQYF